One sample yielded the 27 T cell receptor beta chains listed below, sequenced in a study of PD-1 blockade in classical Hodgkin lymphoma. Profiling relied on immunoSEQ multiplex PCR, and the TCRdb table lists in-frame clones only, not all of them. Of about 46,000 clones in the sample, around three quarters are singletons; the top ten hold around 22%. Patients all relapsed after autologous stem cell transplantation, and there was variation in brentuximab vedotin exposure. The input for sequencing was peripheral blood mononuclear cells (PBMCs), taken before the second cycle of nivolumab. The receptors stem from a human donor with classical Hodgkin lymphoma.

The rearrangement joins TRBV7-8 to TRBJ2-7, with a weak D call TRBD1 (6 bases). Trimming cost V 2 bases and J 3 bases, with 17 bases left between them. From germline, CDR1 is SGHVS and CDR2 FQNEAQ. The CDR3 runs 16 residues. The CDR3: CASSLRTATAGYEQYF. The CDR3 DNA follows: TGTGCCAGCAGCTTAAGGACAGCCACGGCGGGCTACGAGCAGTACTTC.

In its sample, this clone was seen a few times. V gene TRBV7-3 combines with J gene TRBJ2-2, with a tentative D call TRBD2 (6 bases). CDR1 and CDR2 (germline): SGHTA, FQGTGA. The germline V and J ends were trimmed by 5 bases and 5 bases, with 6 bases remaining between them. This CDR3 contains 12 residues. Written as DNA, the CDR3 is TGTGCCAGCAGCGGACTAACCGGGGAGCTGTTTTTT. It codes for CASSGLTGELFF.

Only one count was recorded for this clone. The chain joins TRBV7-2 to TRBJ2-1, with D unclear. The CDR3 length is 12 residues. V lost 2 bases, J lost 6 bases, and 5 bases lay in between. The germline gives CDR1 SGHTA, CDR2 FQGNSA. The CDR3 coding sequence is TGTGCCAGCAGCTTACGGCGCAATGAGCAGTTCTTC. Amino acids: CASSLRRNEQFF.

V and J are TRBV9 and TRBJ1-5; perhaps TRBD1 as D (6 bases). This CDR3 is built from 19 residues. Trimming removed 0 bases from V and 7 bases from J, with 26 bases in between. Germline V gene data show CDR1 as SGDLS and CDR2 as YYNGEE. The CDR3 bases are TGTGCCAGCAGCGTAGAAGGACAGTTCAACGATGGATGGGCCCAGCCCCAGCATTTT. Translated, it gives CASSVEGQFNDGWAQPQHF.

The chain employs TRBV5-3 and TRBJ2-5; D might be TRBD1 (6 bases). TRBV5-3 is annotated as an ORF whose role is uncertain. The V end lost 5 bases, the J end lost 0 bases, and 14 bases lay between the germline ends. This CDR3 comprises 15 residues. The chain's CDR3 is CARSPRQAHQETQYF. DNA for the CDR3: TGTGCCAGAAGTCCCCGACAGGCCCACCAAGAGACCCAGTACTTC.

This clone was seen more than once but under ten times. The chain is built from TRBV6-5 and TRBJ2-5; unclear D gene. The V gene's germline CDR1 is MNHEY and CDR2 SVGAGI. Trimming took 0 bases from V and 1 from J, leaving 12 bases between them. The CDR3 is 16 residues long. The DNA of the CDR3 is TGTGCCAGCAGTTACTCGATCGGGTCTCGCCAAGAGACCCAGTACTTC. Its protein is CASSYSIGSRQETQYF.

The chain carries TRBV11-2 and TRBJ2-7, with TRBD1 matching 10 bases. The trim removed 4 bases at V and 6 bases at J, leaving 6 bases unmatched. CDR1 SGHAT and CDR2 FQNNGV come from the germline V gene. The CDR3 runs 14 residues. In nucleotides, the CDR3 is TGTGCCAGCAGCTCCGACAGGGGGCGGTTCGAGCAGTACTTC. Its protein is CASSSDRGRFEQYF.

The CDR3 bases are TGTGCCATCAGCCAACTAGCGGGGGCCACCTACGAGCAGTACTTC. Protein: CAISQLAGATYEQYF. The chain couples TRBV10-3 to TRBJ2-7; 11 bases match TRBD2. Germline values: CDR1 ENHRY, CDR2 SYGVKD. V lost 6 bases, J lost 2 bases, and 6 bases stayed unmatched. This CDR3 spans 15 amino acids.

The V gene is TRBV18, the J gene TRBJ1-1; weak D call: TRBD1 (6 bases). The CDR3 length is 13 residues. V was clipped by 6 bases and J by 7 bases, with 15 bases between them. The germline CDR1 and CDR2 sequences are KGHSH and LQKENI. As DNA, the CDR3 is TGTGCCAGCTCCCCGGGACAAGACATTGAAGCTTTCTTT. Translated: CASSPGQDIEAFF. Supplemented by reference TRBV18 and TRBJ1-1, the full variable domain reads NAGVMQNPRHLVRRRGQEARLRCSPMKGHSHVYWYRQLPEEGLKFMVYLQKENIIDESGMPKERFSAEFPKEGPSILRIQQVVRGDSAAYFCASSPGQDIEAFFGQGTRLTVV.

The CDR3 here is CASSEGCGYTF. In DNA, the CDR3 is TGTGCCAGCAGTGAAGGGTGCGGCTACACCTTC. V usage is TRBV6-4 and J usage is TRBJ1-2; D is uncertain. This CDR3 region has 11 residues. The V and J ends lost 3 bases and 8 bases respectively, with 7 bases between them. CDR1 is MRHNA and CDR2 is SNTAGT in the germline V gene.

This chain joins TRBV7-9 and TRBJ1-3; D is undetermined. The germline V gene encodes CDR1 SEHNR and CDR2 FQNEAQ (reference sequence). V lost 2 bases and J lost 0, with 8 bases in between. The CDR3 is made up of 15 amino acids. CDR3: CASSLQLSSGNTIYF. In DNA form, the CDR3 reads TGTGCCAGCAGCTTACAGCTTTCCTCTGGAAACACCATATATTTT. The full variable domain, completed using reference TRBV7-9 and TRBJ1-3, is DTGVSQNPRHKITKRGQNVTFRCDPISEHNRLYWYRQTLGQGPEFLTYFQNEAQLEKSRLLSDRFSAERPKGSFSTLEIQRTEQGDSAMYLCASSLQLSSGNTIYFGEGSWLTVV.

The J gene is TRBJ2-2, the V gene TRBV29-1; D call uncertain. V lost 5 bases and J lost 8, with 15 bases in between. Per germline, CDR1 SQVTM and CDR2 ANQGSEA. There are 13 residues in the CDR3. CDR3 sequence reads: CSVLDRLGGELFF. DNA of the CDR3: TGCAGCGTTTTGGATAGACTGGGGGGGGAGCTGTTTTTT.

The rearrangement links TRBV5-1 to TRBJ2-5; 15 nucleotides align to TRBD2. The CDR3 loop spans 17 amino acids. CDR1 and CDR2 (germline): SGHRS, YFSETQ. V shed 4 bases and J 4 bases; nucleotides not matched to a gene: 8. Written as DNA, the CDR3 is TGCGCCAGCAGCCCGGGACTAGCGGGGGGCCGAACAGAGACCCAGTACTTC. Encoded protein: CASSPGLAGGRTETQYF.

The chain has TRBV27 and TRBJ2-3; no reliable D call. The CDR3 is made up of 12 amino acids. V was trimmed by 5 bases and J by 4 bases, leaving 7 bases between them. Germline lookup yields CDR1 MNHEY and CDR2 SMNVEV (reference sequence). In DNA, the CDR3 is TGTGCCAGCAGTCATACCGCAGATACGCAGTATTTT. This sequence encodes CASSHTADTQYF.

The V and J genes are TRBV29-1 and TRBJ1-1; 9 bases align to TRBD1. The length of the CDR3 is 14 residues. Germline V gene sequence: CDR1 SQVTM, CDR2 ANQGSEA. J lost 1 base, V lost 6 bases, and 6 bases had no gene match. The CDR3 DNA follows: TGCAGCGTGACGGGACAGGGACCGAACACTGAAGCTTTCTTT. Amino acids: CSVTGQGPNTEAFF.

The chain employs TRBV7-9 and TRBJ2-1, with D maybe TRBD1 (6 bases). The V end lost 4 bases, the J end lost 8 bases, and 18 bases lay between the germline ends. Germline assignment: CDR1 SEHNR and CDR2 FQNEAQ (reference sequence). The CDR3 contains 15 residues. As DNA, the CDR3 is TGTGCCAGCAGCTCACCCGGGACATTAAGCGATGAGCAGTTCTTC. It translates to CASSSPGTLSDEQFF.

The chain combines TRBV15 with TRBJ2-7; 8 bases line up with TRBD2. Per the germline V gene, CDR1 is LNHNV and CDR2 is YYDKDF (reference sequence). The V gene end was trimmed by 2 bases and the J gene end by 6 bases; junction bases not matched to a gene: 18. This CDR3 region has 18 residues. This CDR3 is CATSRPPGCCGRTCEQYF. CDR3 sequence (DNA): TGTGCCACCAGCAGACCGCCGGGCTGCTGCGGGAGGACGTGCGAGCAGTACTTC.

Remarks on this clone: This specimen includes other DNA sequences encoding the same CDR3. This rearrangement joins TRBV9 to TRBJ2-5; D ambiguous. The CDR3 runs to 15 residues. The germline V gene encodes CDR1 SGDLS and CDR2 YYNGEE. The ends were cut back, 0 bases at V and 5 bases at J, with 14 bases in the middle. CDR3 sequence reads: CASSVETSLGETQYF. The CDR3 DNA sequence: TGTGCCAGCAGCGTAGAGACTTCACTGGGGGAGACCCAGTACTTC.

This clone came up once. The chain recombines TRBV5-4 with TRBJ2-3; 7 bases line up with TRBD2. Germline CDR1 SGHNT, CDR2 YYREEE (reference sequence). This CDR3 has 15 amino acids. J gave up 4 bases and V 4 bases, and 9 bases lay outside the gene matches. The CDR3 region is CASSPPGGSADTQYF. The DNA for the CDR3 is TGTGCCAGCAGCCCACCCGGCGGGAGTGCAGATACGCAGTATTTT. Based on the CDR3 plus reference TRBV5-4 and TRBJ2-3, the full variable domain is ETGVTQSPTHLIKTRGQQVTLRCSSQSGHNTVSWYQQALGQGPQFIFQYYREEENGRGNFPPRFSGLQFPNYSSELNVNALELDDSALYLCASSPPGGSADTQYFGPGTRLTVL.

The chain links TRBV6-5 to TRBJ1-1; D uncertain. The CDR3 loop spans 15 amino acids. Germline CDR1 reads MNHEY; CDR2 reads SVGAGI. The V and J ends lost 0 bases and 3 bases respectively, with 11 bases between them. The CDR3 region has the DNA TGTGCCAGCAGTTACTCTCCTTCCCCTGACACTGAAGCTTTCTTT. Translation gives CASSYSPSPDTEAFF.

The chain has TRBV11-2 and TRBJ2-7; perhaps TRBD2 as D (6 bases). Germline V lookup: CDR1 SGHAT, CDR2 FQNNGV. The CDR3 covers 15 residues. V shed 1 base and J shed 2 bases, with 12 bases lying between them. CDR3 region: CASSLVRAGPYEQYF. CDR3 nucleotide sequence: TGTGCCAGCAGCTTAGTCCGAGCGGGCCCCTACGAGCAGTACTTC.

This clone was found once. The gene calls are TRBV28 and TRBJ1-4, with D tentatively TRBD1 (5 bases). The CDR3 is 15 amino acids. Trimming shortened V by 5 bases and J by 8 bases, and 18 bases separated the two germline ends. The germline V gene has CDR1 MDHEN and CDR2 SYDVKM. CDR3 bases: TGTGCCAGCAGTAGTGCCTTGGGGCTCGAGGAAAAACTGTTTTTT. Translated: CASSSALGLEEKLFF.

V is TRBV28 and J is TRBJ2-7; D perhaps matches TRBD1 (6 bases). V was shortened by 5 bases and J by 4 bases, with 15 bases between the two germline ends. The CDR3 covers 14 residues. In germline, CDR1 is MDHEN, CDR2 SYDVKM. CDR3 sequence (DNA): TGTGCCAGCAGTACAATCGACAGGCGGTACGAGCAGTACTTC. This gives the protein CASSTIDRRYEQYF. The whole variable domain, filled in from reference TRBV28 and TRBJ2-7, reads DVKVTQSSRYLVKRTGEKVFLECVQDMDHENMFWYRQDPGLGLRLIYFSYDVKMKEKGDIPEGYSVSREKKERFSLILESASTNQTSMYLCASSTIDRRYEQYFGPGTRLTVT.

The chain employs TRBV9 and TRBJ2-7; D is uncertain. There are 12 residues in the CDR3. With 1 base removed from V and 5 bases from J, the gap between germline ends came to 7 bases. CDR1 and CDR2 from the germline V gene are SGDLS and YYNGEE. CDR3 DNA: TGTGCCAGCAGCGTAAGGGTAGACGAGCAGTACTTC. Its protein product is CASSVRVDEQYF.

The chain uses TRBV18 and TRBJ1-2, with TRBD1 as a possible D gene (6 bases). Trimming cost V 6 bases and J 2 bases, with 19 bases left between them. CDR3 size: 16 residues. Germline-derived CDR1 and CDR2 are KGHSH and LQKENI. In nucleotides, the CDR3 is TGTGCCAGCTCGGCGCCAGGGGTGGGCCCGAACTATGGCTACACCTTC. It is translated as CASSAPGVGPNYGYTF.

V is TRBV6-6 and J is TRBJ1-2, with TRBD1 matching 7 bases. The germline V gene encodes CDR1 MNHNY and CDR2 SVGAGI (reference sequence). The CDR3 spans 13 residues. Trimming cost V 6 bases and J 8 bases; bases outside gene matches: 9. The CDR3 DNA sequence: TGTGCCAGCAGCCACGGGACAGATGGCGGCTACACCTTC. As protein: CASSHGTDGGYTF.

CDR3: CASSAHTAYYDEQYF. CDR3 nucleotide sequence: TGTGCCAGCAGCGCCCATACGGCATACTACGACGAGCAGTACTTC. The chain employs TRBV9 and TRBJ2-7; D remains ambiguous. This CDR3 region has 15 residues. The V gene's germline CDR1 is SGDLS and CDR2 YYNGEE. V shed 3 bases and J shed 5 bases, with 18 bases lying between them.